The T cell receptor (beta chain) described here comes from a study of cytomegalovirus exposure and HLA in healthy donors. About the research overall: Earlier sequencing of 150 million to 200 million T cells yielded nearly 120 million unique TCR beta sequences. Study-wide results and caveats: Many donors shared some public TCRs, even though most TCR sequences were rare. As was reported, the classifier diagnosed cytomegalovirus status with high specificity and sensitivity.

The CDR3 contains 15 residues. CDR1 and CDR2 (germline): SEHNR, FQNEAQ (reference sequence). J was trimmed by 5 bases and V by 5 bases; bases with no gene match: 9. As to this clone: Its specificity is unknown.

60 Vbeta and 13 Jbeta primers were used in PCR. Some clones are missing from TCRdb's copy, which holds only in-frame ones; the method was immunoSEQ multiplex PCR. The repertoire table contains under 200,000 clones. The chain has TRBV7-9 and TRBJ2-5, with 9 bases identical to TRBD2. The sequenced sample was PBMCs. The source of this sequence is a young woman in good health and CMV-seropositive. CDR3 sequence reads: CASSPRASGVETQYF. For the CDR3, the DNA is TGTGCCAGCAGCCCAAGAGCTAGCGGGGTTGAGACCCAGTACTTC.